One and the same sample provided the 25 T cell receptor beta chains below, sequenced in a study of identical twins. In TCRdb, the 5' RACE reads were re-called with MiXCR into one record per CDR3 protein. The sample shows approximately 630,000 distinct CDR3 sequences, around 7.5% of them seen only once. These same data were also listed under a study on yellow fever vaccine responses in identical twins.

Specimen: PBMCs. Receptors originate from a woman aged 18-35 years in good health.

Many counts were recorded for this clonotype. The V call is TRBV5-1, the J call TRBJ2-7; D call uncertain. This CDR3 region has 13 residues. Germline V lookup: CDR1 SGHRS, CDR2 YFSETQ. V was clipped by 0 bases and J by 4 bases, with 8 bases between them. CDR3 protein: CASSLASGYEQYV. The CDR3 nucleotides read TGCGCCAGCAGCTTGGCGTCCGGGTACGAGCAGTACGTC.

The CDR3 spells CASSQDRGTKSSYNEQFF. The CDR3 DNA reads as TGTGCCAGCAGCCAAGATCGGGGGACCAAGAGCTCCTACAATGAGCAGTTCTTC. The V call is TRBV4-2, the J call TRBJ2-1, with D maybe TRBD2 (6 bases). Trimming pared 0 bases from V and 0 bases from J, leaving 15 bases between. CDR3 length: 18 residues. Germline V gives CDR1 LGHNA, CDR2 YNFKEQ.

This clonotype showed up many times. The rearrangement joins TRBV6-1 to TRBJ1-1; TRBD1 agrees at 10 bases. The germline V gene encodes CDR1 MNHNS and CDR2 SASEGT. J gave up 1 base and V 5 bases, and 1 base lay outside the gene matches. The CDR3 consists of 14 residues. The CDR3 reads CASSRQGANTEAFF. The CDR3 DNA sequence: TGTGCCAGCAGTAGACAGGGGGCGAACACTGAAGCTTTCTTT.

The chain carries TRBV6-1 and TRBJ1-1; 7 positions agree with TRBD1. The CDR3 consists of 17 residues. J lost 1 base, V lost 6 bases, and 14 bases had no gene match. The V gene's germline CDR1 is MNHNS and CDR2 SASEGT. CDR3 amino acids: CASSPGGYGQANTEAFF. In nucleotides, the CDR3 is TGTGCCAGCAGCCCCGGTGGTTACGGACAGGCGAACACTGAAGCTTTCTTT.

The table lists this clonotype with a few counts. The chain has TRBV19 and TRBJ2-7; 7 bases are shared with TRBD2. Germline trimming cut 5 bases from V and 4 bases from J; bases unmatched to any gene: 11. The CDR3 totals 15 residues. CDR1 and CDR2 (germline): LNHDA, SQIVND (reference sequence). The CDR3: CASSPWGGLPYEQYF. Written as DNA, the CDR3 is TGTGCCAGTAGTCCCTGGGGAGGGTTGCCTTACGAGCAGTACTTC. Drawing the rest from reference TRBV19 and TRBJ2-7, the complete variable domain is DGGITQSPKYLFRKEGQNVTLSCEQNLNHDAMYWYRQDPGQGLRLIYYSQIVNDFQKGDIAEGYSVSREKKESFPLTVTSAQKNPTAFYLCASSPWGGLPYEQYFGPGTRLTVT.

This sequence joins TRBV27 and TRBJ1-1, with D unresolved. Germline CDR1 is MNHEY and CDR2 is SMNVEV (reference sequence). The V gene lost 2 bases and the J gene lost 4 bases, with 8 bases spanning the gap. This CDR3 has 13 amino acids. CDR3 region: CASSLNSGTEAFF. CDR3 coding DNA: TGTGCCAGCAGTTTAAACTCCGGCACTGAAGCTTTCTTT.

This clonotype has just a few counts. The chain joins TRBV10-3 to TRBJ2-3, with unresolved D. Per germline, CDR1 ENHRY and CDR2 SYGVKD. Trimming cost V 0 bases and J 2 bases, with 6 bases left between them. The CDR3 spans 14 residues. CDR3 coding DNA: TGTGCCATCAGTGAGTCGATGTTCACAGATACGCAGTATTTT. Amino acid sequence: CAISESMFTDTQYF.

V and J are TRBV24-1 and TRBJ2-1; TRBD1 is a possible D gene (6 bases). CDR1 and CDR2 from the germline V gene are KGHDR and SFDVKD. The CDR3 is made up of 13 amino acids. Trimming pared 3 bases from V and 12 bases from J, leaving 14 bases between. Here the CDR3 reads CATSDTGFGRQFF. As DNA, the CDR3 is TGTGCCACCAGTGATACAGGGTTCGGAAGGCAGTTCTTC.

This clonotype was observed a handful of times. The rearrangement joins TRBV6-1 to TRBJ1-1; no reliable D call. The CDR3 length is 12 residues. Germline V lookup: CDR1 MNHNS, CDR2 SASEGT. Trimming pared 2 bases from V and 2 bases from J, leaving 3 bases between. The DNA of the CDR3 is TGTGCCAGCAGTGAACAAAACACTGAAGCTTTCTTT. This translates into CASSEQNTEAFF.

This clonotype was observed a few times. This chain joins TRBV5-1 and TRBJ2-1; 7 bases fit TRBD2. There are 17 residues in the CDR3. The junction had 6 bases not matched to a gene; V was cut back by 0 bases and J by 0 bases. Germline lookup yields CDR1 SGHRS and CDR2 YFSETQ. The CDR3 DNA reads TGCGCCAGCAGCTTGGCCGGTCTAGCGGACTCCTACAATGAGCAGTTCTTC. The encoded protein is CASSLAGLADSYNEQFF.

This clonotype came up a few times. The J gene is TRBJ2-7, the V gene TRBV19, with a tentative D call TRBD2 (6 bases). V dropped 0 bases and J dropped 4 bases, with 7 bases sitting between them. Germline V CDR1 and CDR2: LNHDA, SQIVND (reference sequence). The CDR3 totals 13 residues. The CDR3 DNA reads as TGTGCCAGTAGTATAGATCGGGGGTACGAGCAGTACTTC. The encoded protein is CASSIDRGYEQYF.

This clonotype appeared many times. The CDR3 reads CATSDVDRSSYNEQFF. CDR3 nucleotide sequence: TGTGCCACCAGTGACGTTGACAGGAGCTCCTACAATGAGCAGTTCTTC. V usage is TRBV24-1 and J usage is TRBJ2-1, with D possibly TRBD1 on 6 matching bases. Trimming took off 4 bases at V and 0 bases at J, with 12 bases between the two ends. Germline lookup yields CDR1 KGHDR and CDR2 SFDVKD. The CDR3 contains 16 residues.

This clonotype was detected many times. V and J are TRBV3-1 and TRBJ1-2; D may be TRBD1 (6 bases). The CDR3 has 13 residues. Germline V lookup: CDR1 LGHDT, CDR2 YNNKEL (reference sequence). V shed 3 bases and J shed 4 bases, with 9 bases lying between them. The CDR3 nucleotides are TGTGCCAGCAGCCAGGGACAAAGCTATGGCTACACCTTC. Its translation: CASSQGQSYGYTF.

This clonotype was observed a few times. This sequence joins TRBV3-1 and TRBJ2-1; the match to TRBD2 covers 10 bases. Germline values: CDR1 LGHDT, CDR2 YNNKEL (reference sequence). Losses at the gene ends were 4 bases for V and 6 bases for J; bases not matched to a gene: 12. This CDR3 has 17 amino acids. The DNA for the CDR3 is TGTGCCAGCAGCCGTAGGGCCGGACTAGCGGTCTCCAATGAGCAGTTCTTC. Protein product: CASSRRAGLAVSNEQFF.

This clonotype was counted a few times. This chain links TRBV20-1 with TRBJ2-5, with D perhaps matching TRBD2 (6 bases). CDR3 length: 17 residues. Germline V lookup: CDR1 DFQATT, CDR2 SNEGSKA (reference sequence). With 3 bases removed from V and 2 bases from J, the gap between germline ends came to 22 bases. This CDR3 reads CSARSVAREVRQETQYF. DNA of the CDR3: TGCAGTGCTAGGTCGGTGGCCAGGGAGGTTAGACAAGAGACCCAGTACTTC.

This clonotype came up many times. This chain connects TRBV2 to TRBJ1-1, with D tentatively TRBD1 (6 bases). Germline V gene data show CDR1 as SNHLY and CDR2 as FYNNEI. The CDR3 is made up of 12 amino acids. Between the trimmed V and J ends, which lost 4 bases and 8 bases, there was a span of 11 bases. CDR3 sequence reads: CASSGTGREAFF. CDR3 bases: TGTGCCAGCAGTGGAACAGGGAGGGAAGCTTTCTTT.

This clonotype was seen at least ten times. This chain connects TRBV20-1 to TRBJ1-2, with D unclear. The CDR3 sequence is 15 residues long. The V and J ends lost 3 bases and 4 bases respectively, with 18 bases between them. Germline values: CDR1 DFQATT, CDR2 SNEGSKA (reference sequence). CDR3 loop: CSARDRGRSAYGYTF. Here the CDR3 DNA reads TGCAGTGCTAGGGACCGAGGGCGGTCGGCCTATGGCTACACCTTC.

The chain has TRBV5-1 and TRBJ2-1; 8 bases are shared with TRBD2. This CDR3 region has 16 residues. V was clipped by 4 bases and J by 3 bases; unmatched bases: 9. CDR1 SGHRS and CDR2 YFSETQ come from the germline V gene. In nucleotides, the CDR3 is TGCGCCAGCAGCCCCCATAGCGGGACCGACTACAATGAGCAGTTCTTC. It yields the protein CASSPHSGTDYNEQFF.

V usage is TRBV29-1 and J usage is TRBJ2-5; D is perhaps TRBD2 (7 bases). Trimming stripped 6 bases from V and 2 bases from J, with 16 bases between. Germline lookup yields CDR1 SQVTM and CDR2 ANQGSEA. The CDR3 covers 14 residues. In nucleotides, the CDR3 is TGCAGCGTCCAAGCGGGGACAAGACAAGAGACCCAGTACTTC. Translated: CSVQAGTRQETQYF.

There are a few counts of this clonotype. The CDR3 region has the DNA TGCAGTGCAAGACTAGCGGGAGGTCGGTTCTTC. Encoded protein: CSARLAGGRFF. The rearrangement joins TRBV20-1 to TRBJ2-1, with TRBD2 identical over 13 bases. With 6 bases clipped from V and 15 bases from J, the junction kept 5 bases outside the gene matches. This CDR3 contains 11 residues. The V gene's germline CDR1 is DFQATT and CDR2 SNEGSKA (reference sequence).

This clonotype came up a few times. The V and J genes are TRBV5-6 and TRBJ2-6, with D possibly being TRBD1 (5 bases). The V gene's germline CDR1 is SGHDT and CDR2 YYEEEE. The ends were cut back, 0 bases at V and 0 bases at J, with 7 bases in the middle. The CDR3 loop spans 16 amino acids. The DNA for the CDR3 is TGTGCCAGCAGCTTGGTGGGGCCCTCTGGGGCCAACGTCCTGACTTTC. Translation: CASSLVGPSGANVLTF.

This chain joins TRBV15 and TRBJ2-3; 8 nucleotides line up with TRBD1. Germline trimming cut 5 bases from V and 6 bases from J; bases unmatched to any gene: 25. The germline V gene has CDR1 LNHNV and CDR2 YYDKDF (reference sequence). The CDR3 is 20 amino acids. The CDR3 is CATSSPRGQGIAVGMDTQYF. In nucleotides, the CDR3 is TGTGCCACCAGCTCCCCCAGGGGGCAGGGAATAGCGGTAGGAATGGATACGCAGTATTTT.

This clonotype has more than one count but fewer than ten. This chain uses TRBV7-8 with TRBJ1-5; unclear D gene. This CDR3 spans 15 amino acids. Germline CDR1 SGHVS, CDR2 FQNEAQ. Trimming left V 1 base short and J 4 bases short, with 11 bases between. CDR3 sequence: CASSLVPTRNQPQHF. CDR3 nucleotides: TGTGCCAGCAGCTTAGTCCCCACCAGAAATCAGCCCCAGCATTTT.

This clonotype was seen repeatedly, ten times or more. The chain carries TRBV5-1 and TRBJ2-7; D is ambiguous. V lost 1 base and J 2 bases, leaving 7 bases between the germline ends. CDR3 length: 13 residues. Germline CDR1 and CDR2: SGHRS and YFSETQ. The CDR3 bases are TGCGCCAGCAGCTTGTCGGAGACCTACGAGCAGTACTTC. Amino acids: CASSLSETYEQYF.

The table lists this clonotype with many counts. The V gene is TRBV29-1, the J gene TRBJ1-5, with D possibly TRBD1 on 5 matching bases. This CDR3 is built from 16 residues. The germline CDR1 and CDR2 sequences are SQVTM and ANQGSEA. The ends were cut back, 0 bases at V and 0 bases at J, with 12 bases in the middle. The CDR3 loop is CSVEEGQESSNQPQHF. The CDR3 region has the DNA TGCAGCGTTGAAGAGGGGCAGGAGTCTAGCAATCAGCCCCAGCATTTT. Supplemented by reference TRBV29-1 and TRBJ1-5, the full variable domain reads SAVISQKPSRDICQRGTSLTIQCQVDSQVTMMFWYRQQPGQSLTLIATANQGSEATYESGFVIDKFPISRPNLTFSTLTVSNMSPEDSSIYLCSVEEGQESSNQPQHFGDGTRLSIL.